This is a list of T cell receptor beta chains from one sample in a study of blood T cell repertoires in COVID-19. The protocol was immunoSEQ multiplex PCR, while the TCRdb copy is restricted to in-frame clones and leaves out a portion. The data contain about 230,000 clones, approximately 83% of them singletons. The sequencing input was peripheral blood. These receptor sequences come from a middle-aged man with active or convalescent COVID-19. The CDR3 runs from the conserved cysteine through the conserved F or W. D genes are given only for firm matches. Part of the rows lack a size; the others show once, few, many or a class for expanded clones.

clone_size j_call v_call d_call cdr3_aa cdr3_nt
NA TRBJ1-1 TRBV5-1 NA CASSLERVTEAFF TGCGCCAGCAGCTTGGAGAGGGTAACTGAAGCTTTCTTT
NA TRBJ2-7 TRBV19 TRBD1 CASSIDDRGWNEQYF TGTGCCAGTAGTATAGACGACAGGGGTTGGAACGAGCAGTACTTC
once TRBJ1-5 TRBV30 NA CAWRGDNSNQPQHF TGTGCCTGGAGGGGAGACAACAGCAATCAGCCCCAGCATTTT
NA TRBJ1-3 TRBV10-3 NA CAIKPGHASGNTIYF TGTGCCATCAAACCGGGACATGCTTCTGGAAACACCATATATTTT
NA TRBJ1-4 TRBV7-8 TRBD1 CASSGGTGTNEKLFF TGTGCCAGCAGCGGGGGGACAGGGACTAATGAAAAACTGTTTTTT
NA TRBJ1-1 TRBV28 NA CASSYRVEAFF TGTGCCAGCAGTTACAGGGTTGAAGCTTTCTTT
NA TRBJ2-1 TRBV6-5 TRBD2 CASSYSWGGGNEQFF TGTGCCAGCAGTTACTCGTGGGGCGGGGGGAATGAGCAGTTCTTC
NA TRBJ1-2 TRBV11-2 NA CASSLDTYGYTF TGTGCCAGCAGCTTAGACACATATGGCTACACCTTC
NA TRBJ2-7 TRBV5-8 TRBD1 CASSPPDRVFLEQYF TGTGCCAGCAGCCCACCGGACAGGGTGTTTCTCGAGCAGTACTTC
NA TRBJ2-7 TRBV6-5 NA CASSSGFSYEQYF TGTGCCAGCAGTTCAGGCTTCTCCTACGAGCAGTACTTC
NA TRBJ2-1 TRBV9 TRBD2 CASSVLLAGANEQFF TGTGCCAGCAGCGTCTTACTAGCGGGGGCGAATGAGCAGTTCTTC
NA TRBJ2-3 TRBV19 NA CASSPGRGGSGYGTDTQYF TGTGCCAGTAGTCCCGGTAGGGGGGGCTCCGGGTATGGCACAGATACGCAGTATTTT
NA TRBJ1-1 TRBV5-1 TRBD1 CASSYGQGQNTEAFF TGCGCCAGCAGCTACGGACAGGGACAGAACACTGAAGCTTTCTTT
NA TRBJ1-1 TRBV28 TRBD1 CASSPTTGGGTEAFF TGTGCCAGCAGTCCCACGACAGGGGGCGGCACTGAAGCTTTCTTT
NA TRBJ2-7 TRBV4-1 TRBD2 CASSQGAGGAVYEQYF TGCGCCAGCAGCCAAGGGGCCGGGGGGGCCGTTTACGAGCAGTACTTC
NA TRBJ1-2 TRBV28 NA CASSLVVGGDGYTF TGTGCCAGCAGTTTGGTCGTGGGAGGAGATGGCTACACCTTC
NA TRBJ2-7 TRBV5-1 TRBD2 CASSLAGGSYEQYF TGCGCCAGCAGCTTAGCGGGGGGCTCCTACGAGCAGTACTTC
NA TRBJ2-2 TRBV7-6 NA CASSRAIRVSNTGELFF TGTGCCAGCAGCCGAGCGATTCGGGTTTCGAACACCGGGGAGCTGTTTTTT
NA TRBJ1-1 TRBV27 TRBD1 CASSLDRASEAFF TGTGCCAGCAGTTTGGACAGGGCCTCCGAAGCTTTCTTT
NA TRBJ1-2 TRBV3-1/TRBV3-2 TRBD1 CASSLSTGEGYTF TGTGCCAGCAGCCTCTCGACAGGGGAGGGCTACACCTTC
NA TRBJ2-7 TRBV7-2 TRBD2 CASSSPGLAGYEQYF TGTGCCAGCAGCTCTCCGGGGTTAGCGGGGTACGAGCAGTACTTC
NA TRBJ1-5 TRBV19 TRBD1 CASSMGQGKDQPQHF TGTGCCAGTAGTATGGGACAGGGGAAGGATCAGCCCCAGCATTTT
NA TRBJ2-3 TRBV19 NA CASRGEGYTDTQYF TGTGCCAGTAGGGGAGAGGGATACACAGATACGCAGTATTTT
NA TRBJ2-3 TRBV28 TRBD2 CASSEQAGGRADTQYF TGTGCCAGCAGTGAACAGGCGGGAGGCAGGGCAGATACGCAGTATTTT
NA TRBJ2-7 TRBV2 NA CASSEDWAQYF TGTGCCAGCAGTGAAGATTGGGCGCAGTACTTC
few TRBJ2-3 TRBV3-1/TRBV3-2 TRBD2 CASSQGGTDTQYF TGTGCCAGCAGCCAGGGGGGGACAGATACGCAGTATTTT
NA TRBJ1-5 TRBV19 NA CASSGTQGNSNQPQHF TGTGCCAGTAGCGGGACACAAGGGAACAGCAATCAGCCCCAGCATTTT
NA TRBJ1-5 TRBV18 TRBD1 CASSPLGQGAGQPQHF TGTGCCAGCTCACCGCTGGGACAGGGGGCAGGGCAGCCCCAGCATTTT
NA TRBJ1-1 TRBV16 NA CASSQQRSAIAEAFF TGTGCCAGCAGCCAGCAGAGGAGCGCGATCGCTGAAGCTTTCTTT
NA TRBJ2-5 TRBV6-5 TRBD2 CASSYAGVQETQYF TGTGCCAGCAGTTACGCGGGGGTCCAAGAGACCCAGTACTTC
NA TRBJ2-7 TRBV29-1 TRBD1 CSARTGYYEQYF TGCAGCGCTCGGACAGGGTACTACGAGCAGTACTTC
NA TRBJ2-5 TRBV5-1 NA CASSPGTALQETQYF TGCGCCAGCAGCCCGGGGACTGCCCTCCAAGAGACCCAGTACTTC
NA TRBJ2-5 TRBV19 TRBD2 CASSKPGLAARGETQYF TGTGCCAGTAGTAAACCGGGACTAGCTGCCCGGGGAGAGACCCAGTACTTC
NA TRBJ2-5 TRBV5-1 NA CASSLEGGDPGETQYF TGCGCCAGCAGCTTGGAGGGGGGGGACCCTGGAGAGACCCAGTACTTC
NA TRBJ1-2 TRBV18 NA CASSPQGQANYGYTF TGTGCCAGCTCACCCCAGGGCCAAGCTAACTATGGCTACACCTTC
NA TRBJ2-7 TRBV19 NA CASTMGATGIGEQYF TGTGCCAGTACAATGGGGGCTACAGGGATCGGAGAGCAGTACTTC
once TRBJ1-3 TRBV6-1 NA CASSEARRISGNTIYF TGTGCCAGCAGTGAAGCCCGGAGAATCTCTGGAAACACCATATATTTT